These T cell receptor beta chains were read from a single sample in a study of Graves' ophthalmopathy and Graves' hyperthyroidism. TCRdb itself ran the multiplex PCR reads through MiXCR, one entry per CDR3 protein. The table records 340,000 or so distinct CDR3 sequences, 15% to 20% of them present only once. The material sequenced was peripheral blood. Receptors were obtained from an adult man with Graves' ophthalmopathy. Both conserved end residues are part of each CDR3. The D gene is left open where the match is weak. Part of the rows lack a size; the others show once, few, many or a class for expanded clones.

size	V	J	D	CDR3	DNA
many	TRBV7-2	TRBJ2-7	NA	CASSLARTVGEQYF	TGTGCCAGCAGCTTAGCCCGGACAGTGGGCGAGCAGTACTTC
NA	TRBV6-5	TRBJ1-2	NA	CASSWSGVADYGYTF	TGTGCCAGCAGTTGGAGCGGGGTAGCTGACTATGGCTACACCTTC
once	TRBV28	TRBJ1-2	NA	CASTLPGRPYGYTF	TGTGCCAGCACCCTACCGGGACGGCCCTATGGCTACACCTTC
many	TRBV11-2	TRBJ2-2	TRBD2	CASSSELAAYTGELFF	TGTGCCAGCAGCTCAGAACTAGCGGCTTACACCGGGGAGCTGTTTTTT
many	TRBV6-1	TRBJ2-4	NA	CASSFPGELAKNIQYF	TGTGCCAGCAGCTTCCCAGGCGAACTAGCCAAAAACATTCAGTACTTC
many	TRBV20-1	TRBJ1-5	NA	CSARVGGGEPQHF	TGCAGTGCTAGAGTTGGGGGAGGGGAGCCCCAGCATTTT
many	TRBV6-2/TRBV6-3	TRBJ2-7	TRBD2	CASSLAGGRNEQYF	TGTGCCAGCAGCCTAGCGGGAGGACGTAACGAGCAGTACTTC
many	TRBV18	TRBJ2-7	NA	CASSPPGLDEQYF	TGTGCCAGCTCGCCCCCAGGGTTAGACGAGCAGTACTTC
many	TRBV7-8	TRBJ1-5	NA	CASSPSGPPQHF	TGTGCCAGCAGCCCCTCGGGTCCGCCCCAGCATTTT
many	TRBV20-1	TRBJ2-5	NA	CSARDAGRGRQETQYF	TGCAGTGCTAGAGATGCGGGCAGGGGCAGGCAAGAGACCCAGTACTTC
many	TRBV6-5	TRBJ1-1	TRBD1	CASSRTGGKGNTEAFF	TGTGCCAGCAGCCGGACAGGGGGAAAGGGGAACACTGAAGCTTTCTTT
many	TRBV19	TRBJ1-2	NA	CASSATGTAGDYGYTF	TGTGCCAGTAGTGCCACCGGGACTGCGGGAGACTATGGCTACACCTTC
many	TRBV7-2	TRBJ1-2	NA	CASSTYENYGYTF	TGTGCCAGCAGCACATACGAGAACTATGGCTACACCTTC
many	TRBV11-2	TRBJ2-7	NA	CASRLSGAHEQYF	TGTGCCAGCAGACTGTCGGGGGCCCATGAGCAGTACTTC
many	TRBV15	TRBJ1-5	NA	CATDTSRGYQPQHF	TGTGCCACCGACACGTCGAGGGGGTATCAGCCCCAGCATTTT
few	TRBV18	TRBJ2-7	NA	CASSSQGPLITYEQYF	TGTGCCAGCTCCTCACAGGGACCTCTTATCACCTACGAGCAGTACTTC
many	TRBV20-1	TRBJ1-6	NA	CSAGRGLQYPSYNSPLHF	TGCAGTGCTGGGCGGGGGCTACAGTACCCCTCCTATAATTCACCCCTCCACTTT
NA	TRBV18	TRBJ1-1	TRBD1	CASSPDREWTEAFF	TGTGCCAGCTCACCTGACAGGGAGTGGACTGAAGCTTTCTTT
many	TRBV6-5	TRBJ1-1	NA	CASSYRGRGTEAFF	TGTGCCAGCAGTTACCGGGGAAGGGGCACTGAAGCTTTCTTT
many	TRBV6-4	TRBJ1-4	TRBD1	CASRPTGTVNEKLFF	TGTGCCAGCAGACCCACCGGGACAGTTAATGAAAAACTGTTTTTT
many	TRBV30	TRBJ1-3	NA	CAWSGVGNTIYF	TGTGCCTGGAGCGGAGTTGGAAACACCATATATTTT
many	TRBV6-1	TRBJ2-7	NA	CASSEGDGGQYF	TGTGCCAGCAGTGAAGGGGACGGAGGGCAGTACTTC
many	TRBV6-2/TRBV6-3	TRBJ1-5	NA	CAGGPGPGQPQHF	TGTGCCGGGGGTCCGGGTCCGGGGCAGCCCCAGCATTTT
many	TRBV5-1	TRBJ2-7	NA	CASSYDSYEQYF	TGTGCCAGCAGTTACGACAGCTACGAGCAGTACTTC
NA	TRBV20-1	TRBJ2-5	NA	CSAIKMAHLKGETQYF	TGCAGTGCTATTAAAATGGCACACCTAAAGGGAGAGACCCAGTACTTC
many	TRBV4-1	TRBJ1-3	NA	CASSQEENTIYF	TGCGCCAGCAGCCAAGAGGAAAACACCATATATTTT
many	TRBV11-1	TRBJ2-5	TRBD1	CASSSTSGQEYQETQYF	TGTGCCAGCAGCTCGACTTCGGGACAGGAATACCAAGAGACCCAGTACTTC
many	TRBV2	TRBJ2-7	NA	CASSLEDRTEYF	TGTGCCAGCAGTTTAGAAGACAGAACGGAGTACTTC
many	TRBV29-1	TRBJ1-5	NA	CSVGSSQPDQPQHF	TGCAGCGTTGGATCTAGCCAGCCAGATCAGCCCCAGCATTTT
few	TRBV18	TRBJ2-7	TRBD2	CASRNDIGAGEQYF	TGTGCCAGCCGCAACGACATAGGAGCGGGGGAGCAGTACTTC
many	TRBV19	TRBJ1-5	NA	CASREGWGNQPQHF	TGTGCCAGTAGAGAGGGATGGGGCAATCAGCCCCAGCATTTT
many	TRBV5-8	TRBJ1-2	NA	CASSSLGDSNGYTF	TGTGCCAGCAGCTCCCTAGGTGACAGCAATGGCTACACCTTC
many	TRBV10-1	TRBJ2-7	NA	CASGSRGKSYEQYF	TGCGCCAGCGGGTCAAGGGGGAAGTCCTACGAGCAGTACTTC
many	TRBV29-1	TRBJ2-7	TRBD1	CSAGDSPTYEQYF	TGCAGCGCAGGGGACAGTCCTACCTACGAGCAGTACTTC
many	TRBV20-1	TRBJ2-7	NA	CSAVSSYEQYF	TGCAGTGCAGTAAGCTCCTACGAGCAGTACTTC
many	TRBV7-2	TRBJ2-7	TRBD2	CASSPDRSAGGPLNYEQYF	TGTGCCAGCAGCCCAGACCGGTCGGCGGGAGGGCCCCTCAACTACGAGCAGTACTTC
few	TRBV7-9	TRBJ2-5	NA	CASSSPVEYYQETQYF	TGTGCCAGCAGCTCACCAGTAGAATACTACCAAGAGACCCAGTACTTC
many	TRBV6-1	TRBJ2-7	NA	CASSGKSKGDYEQYF	TGTGCCAGCAGTGGCAAGAGTAAGGGAGACTACGAGCAGTACTTC
NA	TRBV20-1	TRBJ2-7	TRBD2	CSARDKGASAGTSGRKSSYEQYF	TGCAGTGCTAGAGATAAGGGGGCTTCAGCCGGGACTAGCGGGAGAAAAAGCTCCTACGAGCAGTACTTC
many	TRBV7-3	TRBJ2-5	TRBD2	CASSPTSGSFVETQYF	TGTGCCAGCAGCCCAACTAGCGGGAGTTTTGTAGAGACCCAGTACTTC
many	TRBV5-1	TRBJ1-1	NA	CASSITGLNTEAFF	TGCGCCAGCAGCATAACCGGACTGAACACTGAAGCTTTCTTT
NA	TRBV6-2/TRBV6-3	TRBJ2-7	NA	CASSPRPPIYEQYF	TGTGCCAGCAGTCCACGGCCACCAATCTACGAGCAGTACTTC
NA	TRBV2	TRBJ1-2	TRBD1	CASTPDRRDGYTF	TGTGCCAGCACCCCGGACAGGCGGGATGGCTACACCTTC
many	TRBV18	TRBJ1-2	NA	CASSPGPNYGYTF	TGTGCCAGCAGTCCCGGACCGAACTATGGCTACACCTTC
many	TRBV19	TRBJ2-2	NA	CASSTTGYPGELFF	TGTGCCAGTAGTACTACAGGGTATCCCGGGGAGCTGTTTTTT
many	TRBV19	TRBJ1-5	NA	CASSIPKQWGRSPQHF	TGTGCCAGTAGTATTCCGAAACAGTGGGGCCGGTCGCCCCAGCATTTT
many	TRBV25-1	TRBJ2-7	NA	CASRDDSYEQYF	TGTGCCAGCAGGGACGACTCCTACGAGCAGTACTTC
many	TRBV29-1	TRBJ1-2	NA	CSVVIGGGYGYTF	TGCAGCGTTGTAATTGGCGGGGGCTATGGCTACACCTTC
many	TRBV5-1	TRBJ2-7	TRBD1	CASSSGTGRAEQYF	TGCGCCAGCAGCTCGGGGACAGGTAGGGCCGAGCAGTACTTC
many	TRBV11-3	TRBJ2-2	NA	CASSLNPTAAVSGELFF	TGTGCCAGCAGCTTAAACCCGACAGCGGCAGTATCCGGGGAGCTGTTTTTT
NA	TRBV28	TRBJ1-5	NA	CASSLWVGGGPYQPQHF	TGTGCCAGCAGTTTATGGGTTGGTGGAGGACCCTATCAGCCCCAGCATTTT
NA	TRBV6-2/TRBV6-3	TRBJ2-5	TRBD1	CASERQGSETQYF	TGTGCCAGCGAAAGACAGGGCTCCGAGACCCAGTACTTC